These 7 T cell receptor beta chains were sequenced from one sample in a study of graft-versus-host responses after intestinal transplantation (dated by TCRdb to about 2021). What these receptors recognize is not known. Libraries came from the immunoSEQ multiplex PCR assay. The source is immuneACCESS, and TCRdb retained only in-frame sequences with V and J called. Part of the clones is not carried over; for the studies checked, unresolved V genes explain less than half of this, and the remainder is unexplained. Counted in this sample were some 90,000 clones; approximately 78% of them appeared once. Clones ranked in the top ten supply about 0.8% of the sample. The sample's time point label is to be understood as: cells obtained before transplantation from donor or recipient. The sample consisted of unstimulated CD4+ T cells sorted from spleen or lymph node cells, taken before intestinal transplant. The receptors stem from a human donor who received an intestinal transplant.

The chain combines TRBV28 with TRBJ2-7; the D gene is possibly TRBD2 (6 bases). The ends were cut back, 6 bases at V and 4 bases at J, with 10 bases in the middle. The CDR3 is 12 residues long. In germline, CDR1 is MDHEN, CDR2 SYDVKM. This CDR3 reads CASRSAGYEQYF. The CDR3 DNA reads TGTGCCAGCAGATCGGCGGGGTACGAGCAGTACTTC.

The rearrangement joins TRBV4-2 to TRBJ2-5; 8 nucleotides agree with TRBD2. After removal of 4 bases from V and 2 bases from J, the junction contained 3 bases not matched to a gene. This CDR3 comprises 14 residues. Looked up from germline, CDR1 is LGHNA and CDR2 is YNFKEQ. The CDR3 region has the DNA TGTGCCAGCAGCCCGGGAGGGCCTCAAGAGACCCAGTACTTC. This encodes CASSPGGPQETQYF.

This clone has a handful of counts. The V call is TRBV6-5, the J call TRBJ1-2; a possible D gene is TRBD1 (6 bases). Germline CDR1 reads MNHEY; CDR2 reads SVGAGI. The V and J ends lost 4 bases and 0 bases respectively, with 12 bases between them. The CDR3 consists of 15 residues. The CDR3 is CASSSPGQTNYGYTF. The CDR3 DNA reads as TGTGCCAGCAGTTCCCCAGGACAGACTAACTATGGCTACACCTTC.

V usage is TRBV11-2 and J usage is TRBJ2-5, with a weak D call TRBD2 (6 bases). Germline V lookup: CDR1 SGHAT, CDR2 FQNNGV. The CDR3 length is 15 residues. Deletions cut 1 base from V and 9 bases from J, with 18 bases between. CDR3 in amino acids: CASSLVWGPTGAQYF. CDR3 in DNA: TGTGCCAGCAGCTTAGTGTGGGGACCAACGGGGGCCCAGTACTTC.

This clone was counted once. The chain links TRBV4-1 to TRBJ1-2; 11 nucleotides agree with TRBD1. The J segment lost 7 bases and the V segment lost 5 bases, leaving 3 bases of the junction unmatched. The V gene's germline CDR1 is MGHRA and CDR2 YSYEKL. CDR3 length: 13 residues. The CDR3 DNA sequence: TGCGCCAGCAGCTTCGGACAGGGGGCTGGCTACACCTTC. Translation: CASSFGQGAGYTF.

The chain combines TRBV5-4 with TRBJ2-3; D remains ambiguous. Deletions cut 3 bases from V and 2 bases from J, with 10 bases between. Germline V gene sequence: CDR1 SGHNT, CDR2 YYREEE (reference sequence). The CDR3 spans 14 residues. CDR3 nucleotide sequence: TGTGCCAGCAGCTCGCTAGGAATCACAGATACGCAGTATTTT. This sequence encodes CASSSLGITDTQYF.

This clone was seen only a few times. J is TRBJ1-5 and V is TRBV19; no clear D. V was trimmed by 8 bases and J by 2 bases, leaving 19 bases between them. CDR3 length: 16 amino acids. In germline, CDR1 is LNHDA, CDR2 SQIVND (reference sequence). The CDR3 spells CASRAGGSGGNQPQHF. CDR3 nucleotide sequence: TGTGCCAGTCGAGCCGGTGGCAGTGGAGGCAATCAGCCCCAGCATTTT.